A single sample is the source of the 21 T cell receptor beta chains below, sequenced in a study of cytomegalovirus exposure and HLA in healthy donors (dated by TCRdb to 2016 to 2017). Library method: the immunoSEQ multiplex PCR assay. For the multiplex PCR, a mixture combining 60 forward primers for TCR Vbeta segments and 13 reverse primers for TCR Jbeta segments was used. Imported from immuneACCESS, the table was reduced by TCRdb to in-frame sequences with V and J called. These copies leave out some clones; in studies compared against another copy, an unresolved V gene accounts for under half, and the cause of the remainder is not known. Within this sample are under 150,000 clones, with 80% of them counted one time only. The biggest ten clones account for roughly 3.5% of the sample. Sequencing was carried out using PBMCs. The source is a male donor in good health and CMV-seronegative.

The V and J genes are TRBV6-1 and TRBJ2-1, with 7 bases identical to TRBD2. J was trimmed by 0 bases and V by 1 base; bases with no gene match: 6. Germline CDR1 and CDR2: MNHNS and SASEGT. The CDR3 totals 17 residues. The CDR3 reads CASSEVGGRASYNEQFF. CDR3 DNA: TGTGCCAGCAGTGAAGTGGGAGGGAGGGCCTCCTACAATGAGCAGTTCTTC.

This chain joins TRBV5-1 and TRBJ2-3; 11 positions agree with TRBD2. Trimming at V came to 0 bases and at J to 2 bases, leaving 2 bases not matched to a gene. Germline loops: CDR1 SGHRS, CDR2 YFSETQ. The CDR3 runs to 16 residues. CDR3 coding DNA: TGCGCCAGCAGCTTGGCACTAGCGGGGGACACAGATACGCAGTATTTT. It yields the protein CASSLALAGDTDTQYF.

The V call is TRBV6-1, the J call TRBJ2-1, with TRBD1 identical over 9 bases. V shed 7 bases, J shed 7 bases, and the junction held 5 bases outside the gene matches. Germline values: CDR1 MNHNS, CDR2 SASEGT. The CDR3 spans 13 residues. The CDR3 DNA reads as TGTGCCAGCATCGGGACAGGGTTGAATGAGCAGTTCTTC. As protein: CASIGTGLNEQFF.

This chain links TRBV28 with TRBJ1-3; TRBD1 is a possible D gene (6 bases). This CDR3 region has 17 residues. Germline V lookup: CDR1 MDHEN, CDR2 SYDVKM. Trimming pared 3 bases from V and 4 bases from J, leaving 19 bases between. The CDR3 nucleotides are TGTGCCAGCAGTTTTCTTCCGGGGGGGGCGCGGGGAAACACCATATATTTT. Amino acids: CASSFLPGGARGNTIYF.

The chain couples TRBV5-6 to TRBJ2-2, with D possibly being TRBD1 (5 bases). CDR1 is SGHDT, CDR2 YYEEEE, per germline. This CDR3 has 17 residues. V lost 4 bases and J 0 bases, leaving 16 bases between the germline ends. The CDR3 here is CASSAGAAGTNTGELFF. Written as DNA, the CDR3 is TGTGCCAGCAGCGCTGGAGCAGCAGGGACGAACACCGGGGAGCTGTTTTTT.

CDR3 bases: TGTGCCAGCTCACCACAGCGGGGGGCCATAACAGATACGCAGTATTTT. Encoded protein: CASSPQRGAITDTQYF. V gene TRBV18 combines with J gene TRBJ2-3; 9 nucleotides line up with TRBD2. The CDR3 is 16 residues long. V lost 1 base to trimming and J lost 3 bases; unmatched junction nucleotides: 5. Germline-derived CDR1 and CDR2 are KGHSH and LQKENI.

This chain connects TRBV6-1 to TRBJ1-5; a possible D gene is TRBD1 (6 bases). Trimming took off 5 bases at V and 0 bases at J, with 11 bases between the two ends. This CDR3 contains 15 residues. Germline CDR1 and CDR2: MNHNS and SASEGT. The CDR3 sequence: CASSSRTVSNQPQHF. The CDR3 nucleotides read TGTGCCAGCAGTAGTCGGACAGTTAGCAATCAGCCCCAGCATTTT.

This clone has only a few counts. The V call is TRBV5-1, the J call TRBJ2-5, with TRBD1 matching 8 bases. Trimming at V came to 6 bases and at J to 0 bases, leaving 7 bases not matched to a gene. CDR1 is SGHRS and CDR2 is YFSETQ in the germline V gene. The CDR3 is 15 residues long. The CDR3 loop is CASTPTGAYQETQYF. CDR3 DNA: TGCGCCAGCACCCCGACAGGGGCTTACCAAGAGACCCAGTACTTC.

This clone is a singleton in its sample. The chain carries TRBV4-3 and TRBJ1-6; a weak D match, TRBD1 (5 bases). The V gene's germline CDR1 is LGHNA and CDR2 YSLEER. The CDR3 has 15 amino acids. Trimming took off 1 base at V and 6 bases at J, with 10 bases between the two ends. This CDR3 reads CASSQAGWVNSPLHF. The CDR3 DNA follows: TGCGCCAGCAGCCAAGCAGGGTGGGTTAATTCACCCCTCCACTTT.

The chain couples TRBV5-4 to TRBJ1-2; D unresolved. The ends were cut back, 0 bases at V and 7 bases at J, with 13 bases in the middle. CDR3 size: 14 residues. CDR1 is SGHNT, CDR2 YYREEE, per germline (reference sequence). CDR3 region: CASSLDAETGGYTF. In DNA, the CDR3 is TGTGCCAGCAGCTTGGATGCGGAGACGGGTGGCTACACCTTC. The full variable domain, completed using reference TRBV5-4 and TRBJ1-2, is ETGVTQSPTHLIKTRGQQVTLRCSSQSGHNTVSWYQQALGQGPQFIFQYYREEENGRGNFPPRFSGLQFPNYSSELNVNALELDDSALYLCASSLDAETGGYTFGSGTRLTVV.

V gene TRBV2 combines with J gene TRBJ1-5; D remains unclear. V lost 5 bases and J 7 bases, leaving 15 bases between the germline ends. The CDR3 runs 14 residues. Germline CDR1 and CDR2: SNHLY and FYNNEI. This CDR3 is CASSPFASRQPQHF. CDR3 nucleotides: TGTGCCAGCAGTCCCTTCGCCTCGAGGCAGCCCCAGCATTTT.

The gene calls are TRBV9 and TRBJ2-2, with unresolved D. Germline-derived CDR1 and CDR2 are SGDLS and YYNGEE. This CDR3 comprises 14 residues. The V and J ends lost 1 base and 7 bases respectively, with 11 bases between them. Written as DNA, the CDR3 is TGTGCCAGCAGCGTAAGGAGTTGGAGCGGGGAGCTGTTTTTT. Its protein is CASSVRSWSGELFF.

The gene calls are TRBV19 and TRBJ2-5, with TRBD1 identical over 8 bases. Unmatched junction bases numbered 6, after V lost 7 bases and J lost 2 bases. Germline V gene lookup returns CDR1 LNHDA and CDR2 SQIVND (reference sequence). The CDR3 loop spans 14 amino acids. The CDR3 sequence: CASKRTGRQETQYF. The DNA for the CDR3 is TGTGCCAGTAAAAGGACAGGGAGACAAGAGACCCAGTACTTC.

The rearrangement joins TRBV7-6 to TRBJ2-1, with D uncertain. The length of the CDR3 is 13 residues. CDR1 is SGHVS and CDR2 is FNYEAQ in the germline V gene. V was trimmed by 0 bases and J by 5 bases, leaving 5 bases between them. The CDR3 nucleotides are TGTGCCAGCAGCTTAGCTCAGAACAATGAGCAGTTCTTC. This codes for CASSLAQNNEQFF.

V is TRBV5-4 and J is TRBJ2-3; tentative D call: TRBD1 (6 bases). Germline CDR1 reads SGHNT; CDR2 reads YYREEE (reference sequence). The V end was cut by 5 bases, the J end by 6 bases, with 16 bases between. This CDR3 has 14 amino acids. CDR3 nucleotides: TGTGCCAGCAGGTCCACAGGGTCCGGGGATACGCAGTATTTT. It encodes CASRSTGSGDTQYF.

J is TRBJ2-7 and V is TRBV28, with 7 bases fitting TRBD1. V was pared by 5 bases and J by 5 bases, with 15 bases of the junction left unmatched. CDR1 and CDR2 from the germline V gene are MDHEN and SYDVKM. The CDR3 has 16 amino acids. DNA of the CDR3: TGTGCCAGCAGTCCCCCGAGGGGGCGACTGCCTCACGAGCAGTACTTC. It is translated as CASSPPRGRLPHEQYF.

The chain carries TRBV6-1 and TRBJ2-7; D is undetermined. Looked up from germline, CDR1 is MNHNS and CDR2 is SASEGT. The CDR3 is 15 amino acids. V gave up 3 bases and J gave up 2 bases, with 14 bases separating them. The CDR3 sequence: CASSDYSRTTYEQYF. Here the CDR3 DNA reads TGTGCCAGCAGTGACTATTCCAGAACTACCTACGAGCAGTACTTC.

This chain connects TRBV13 to TRBJ2-2, with TRBD1 matching 10 bases. The germline gives CDR1 PRHDT, CDR2 FYEKMQ (reference sequence). The CDR3 covers 15 residues. Losses at the gene ends were 7 bases for V and 5 bases for J; bases not matched to a gene: 7. CDR3 residues: CASNAGQGGTGELFF. CDR3 DNA: TGTGCCAGCAACGCAGGACAGGGGGGGACCGGGGAGCTGTTTTTT.

The CDR3 region has the DNA TGTGCCAGCAGCCCTAAGGGACAGGGGGCGTTTAACACTGAAGCTTTCTTT. Encoded protein: CASSPKGQGAFNTEAFF. The gene calls are TRBV7-9 and TRBJ1-1; 12 bases agree with TRBD1. There are 17 residues in the CDR3. Losses at the gene ends were 5 bases for V and 2 bases for J; bases not matched to a gene: 9. Germline V gene lookup returns CDR1 SEHNR and CDR2 FQNEAQ (reference sequence).

Turning to this clone: Other nucleotide sequences from this sample produce the same CDR3. V gene TRBV5-1 combines with J gene TRBJ2-7, with a tentative D call TRBD2 (5 bases). Germline-derived CDR1 and CDR2 are SGHRS and YFSETQ. The V gene lost 0 bases and the J gene lost 2 bases, with 9 bases spanning the gap. The CDR3 sequence is 14 residues long. CDR3 region: CASSLGPGTYEQYF. The CDR3 region has the DNA TGCGCCAGCAGCTTGGGGCCGGGGACCTACGAGCAGTACTTC.

V gene TRBV19 combines with J gene TRBJ2-3, with D possibly TRBD2 on 6 matching bases. The V gene's germline CDR1 is LNHDA and CDR2 SQIVND (reference sequence). Trimming shortened V by 6 bases and J by 6 bases, and 7 bases separated the two germline ends. The CDR3 covers 11 residues. Here the CDR3 DNA reads TGTGCCAGTAGCCGGGGGGATACGCAGTATTTT. It is translated as CASSRGDTQYF.